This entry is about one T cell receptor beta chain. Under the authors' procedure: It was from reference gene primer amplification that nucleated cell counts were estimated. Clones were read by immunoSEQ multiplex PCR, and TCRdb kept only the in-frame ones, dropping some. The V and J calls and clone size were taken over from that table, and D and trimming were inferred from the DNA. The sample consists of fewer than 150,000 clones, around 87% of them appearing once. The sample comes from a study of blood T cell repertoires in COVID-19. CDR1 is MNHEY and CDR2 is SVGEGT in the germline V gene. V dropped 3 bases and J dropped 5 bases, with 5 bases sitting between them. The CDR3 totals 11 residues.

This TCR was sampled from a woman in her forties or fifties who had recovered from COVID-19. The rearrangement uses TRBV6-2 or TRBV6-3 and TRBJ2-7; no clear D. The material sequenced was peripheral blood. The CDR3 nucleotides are TGTGCCAGCAGTTATCGGGACGAGCAGTACTTC. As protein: CASSYRDEQYF.